The sequence of this T cell receptor (beta chain) was determined in a study of blood T cell repertoires in COVID-19. Whole-study context: Acute and convalescent COVID-19 samples came from the United States, Italy and Spain.

This clone has just a few counts. Germline-derived CDR1 and CDR2 are LGHDT and YNNKEL (reference sequence). The trim removed 5 bases at V and 5 bases at J, leaving 6 bases unmatched. The CDR3 sequence is 15 residues long. The protocol was immunoSEQ multiplex PCR, while the TCRdb copy is restricted to in-frame clones and leaves out a portion. The sample shows about 150,000 clones, more than 75% of them seen only once. The source of this sequence is a man between 65 and 79 years old with acute or convalescent COVID-19. Sample: peripheral blood. This chain connects TRBV3-1 (or the pseudogene TRBV3-2) to TRBJ1-6; 7 bases are shared with TRBD1. CDR3 loop: CASSEYRGNNSPLHF. The CDR3 region has the DNA TGTGCCAGCAGCGAGTACAGGGGCAATAATTCACCCCTCCACTTT.